This TCR beta chain was found in a study of OX40 agonist ivuxolimab in advanced cancers. Study overall: It was ivuxolimab, an agonistic anti-OX40 (CD134) antibody, that patients were treated with. Each patient was given ivuxolimab into a vein every 2 weeks, at 0.01 to 10 mg/kg. Three partial responders included one hepatocellular carcinoma patient and two cutaneous melanoma patients.

This clone has just a few counts. Its antigen is still unknown. Other DNA sequences in the sample encode the same CDR3. Sequencing was performed with immunoSEQ multiplex PCR; in TCRdb, only in-frame clones are kept and a portion is missing. The top ten clones hold 0.31% of a sample with some 100,000 clones, about nine tenths of them seen once. Overall study findings and caveats: Dosing at 0.1 to 3.0 mg/kg was accompanied by clonal expansion of CD4+ and CD8+ blood T cells by week 6.

The CDR3 is 14 residues long. Germline V gene lookup returns CDR1 SGHVS and CDR2 FQNEAQ. V was trimmed by 1 base and J by 2 bases, leaving 8 bases between them. V is TRBV7-8 and J is TRBJ2-5, with a tentative D call TRBD1 (5 bases). Specimen: CD4+ or CD8+ T cells sorted from blood, collected in a trial of the OX40 agonist ivuxolimab. The sequence was collected from an adult with an advanced solid tumor such as melanoma, head and neck, liver or kidney cancer. The CDR3 reads CASSLGRQQETQYF. CDR3 DNA: TGTGCCAGCAGCTTAGGACGACAGCAAGAGACCCAGTACTTC.